The clone carrying this T cell receptor beta chain was seen a single time. This record belongs to a study of T cell clonotyping in hematopoietic cell transplantation. Sequencing was performed with immunoSEQ multiplex PCR; in TCRdb, only in-frame clones are kept and a portion is missing. Among approximately 12,000 clones listed, approximately 92% were seen once. Trimming took 4 bases from V and 7 from J, leaving 7 bases between them. The germline V gene encodes CDR1 MNHNY and CDR2 SVGAGI (reference sequence). The CDR3 covers 11 residues. J is TRBJ1-1 and V is TRBV6-6, with D hard to call. The sample consisted of PBMCs, taken 100 days after allogeneic stem cell transplant. The origin of this receptor is a female patient over 55 who had an allogeneic stem cell transplant from an unrelated donor, so the T cells may come from the graft donor. Some clones in this sample may be carry-over from other donors' samples. The CDR3 region has the DNA TGTGCCAGCAGTTCCTTATATGAAGCTTTCTTT. Translating gives CASSSLYEAFF.